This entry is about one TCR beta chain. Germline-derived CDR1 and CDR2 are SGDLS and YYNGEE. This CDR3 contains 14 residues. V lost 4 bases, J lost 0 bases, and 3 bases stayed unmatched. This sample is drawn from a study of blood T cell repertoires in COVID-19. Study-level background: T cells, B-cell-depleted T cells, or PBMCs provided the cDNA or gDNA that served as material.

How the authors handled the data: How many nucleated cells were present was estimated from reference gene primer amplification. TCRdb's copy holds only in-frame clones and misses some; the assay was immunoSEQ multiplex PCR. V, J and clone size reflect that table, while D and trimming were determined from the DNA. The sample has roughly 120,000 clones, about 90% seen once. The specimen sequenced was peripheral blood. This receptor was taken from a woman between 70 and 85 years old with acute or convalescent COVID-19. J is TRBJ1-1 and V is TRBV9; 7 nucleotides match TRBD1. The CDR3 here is CASSLGQLNTEAFF. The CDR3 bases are TGTGCCAGCAGCCTGGGACAGCTGAACACTGAAGCTTTCTTT.